This is a list of T cell receptor beta chains from one sample in a study of blood T cell repertoires in COVID-19. Produced via immunoSEQ multiplex PCR; TCRdb's table is partial and in-frame only. Of some 340,000 clones in the sample, around four fifths were seen once. The sequenced sample consisted of peripheral blood. The receptor source for this set is a man younger than 40 with active or convalescent COVID-19. CDR3s leave out the opening cysteine and the closing phenylalanine or tryptophan. Part of the rows lack a size; the others show once, few, many or a class for expanded clones.

J gene: TRBJ2-5; clone size: -; V gene: TRBV5-1; CDR3 protein: ASSLGTSGTTGETQY
J gene: TRBJ2-1; clone size: -; V gene: TRBV29-1; CDR3 protein: SVEPLPGQGTYNEQF
J gene: TRBJ1-2; clone size: -; V gene: TRBV2; CDR3 protein: ASSEAEQHPYT
J gene: TRBJ1-1; clone size: -; V gene: TRBV29-1; CDR3 protein: SAEQTDTEAF
J gene: TRBJ1-5; clone size: -; V gene: TRBV3-1/TRBV3-2; CDR3 protein: ASSHGQVSNQPQH
J gene: TRBJ1-1; clone size: -; V gene: TRBV30; CDR3 protein: AWSPAYRVNTEAF
J gene: TRBJ1-5; clone size: few; V gene: TRBV27; CDR3 protein: ASSRRTGSNQPQH
J gene: TRBJ1-5; clone size: -; V gene: TRBV19; CDR3 protein: ASSIETAQPQH
J gene: TRBJ2-3; clone size: once; V gene: TRBV3-1/TRBV3-2; CDR3 protein: ASSQVWKGSGDTQY
J gene: TRBJ1-5; clone size: -; V gene: TRBV24-1; CDR3 protein: ATSAPRGQGPKPQH